This is a list of T cell receptor beta chains from one sample in a study of chronic HIV infection and antiretroviral therapy. One entry per CDR3 protein results from TCRdb running MiXCR on the 5' RACE reads. In the table there are 40,000 to 50,000 distinct CDR3 sequences, about 18% of which are singletons. The sample comprised peripheral blood. Receptors were obtained from an adult who had HIV and had not received antiretroviral therapy, or was an uninfected healthy control (not recorded which). Each CDR3 is given with its conserved first and last residue. A D gene is named only where the DNA matches it firmly. Expanded clones get a size class; other rows say once, few or many, or leave the size out.

size,D,V,J,CDR3,DNA
-,-,TRBV28,TRBJ2-1,CASSFRPYYNEQFF,TGTGCCAGCAGTTTCAGACCCTACTACAATGAGCAGTTCTTC
-,TRBD1,TRBV12-3/TRBV12-4,TRBJ1-5,CASRPGTGPNQPQHF,TGTGCCAGCAGACCCGGGACAGGGCCTAATCAGCCCCAGCATTTT
few,-,TRBV29-1,TRBJ2-3,CSVGGGADTQYF,TGCAGCGTTGGCGGGGGCGCAGATACGCAGTATTTT
-,TRBD2,TRBV29-1,TRBJ2-7,CSVEGRGAYEQYF,TGCAGCGTTGAAGGGCGGGGGGCCTACGAGCAGTACTTC
few,-,TRBV7-8,TRBJ2-7,CASSPWLGAANEQYF,TGTGCCAGCAGCCCCTGGTTAGGGGCAGCGAACGAGCAGTACTTC
few,TRBD2,TRBV7-9,TRBJ2-1,CASSLDRAGGGHNEQFF,TGTGCCAGCAGCTTAGACCGGGCGGGAGGTGGCCACAATGAGCAGTTCTTC
-,-,TRBV30,TRBJ2-1,CAWTSSNEQFF,TGTGCCTGGACCTCCTCCAATGAGCAGTTCTTC
-,-,TRBV7-2,TRBJ2-1,CASSLASLDEQFF,TGTGCCAGCAGCTTAGCCTCTCTTGATGAGCAGTTCTTC
few,-,TRBV27,TRBJ1-5,CASSSPVRNQPQHF,TGTGCCAGCAGTTCCCCGGTGAGAAATCAGCCCCAGCATTTT
-,TRBD2,TRBV5-1,TRBJ2-2,CASSLNGRAQTGELFF,TGCGCCAGCAGCCTTAACGGGAGGGCCCAGACCGGGGAGCTGTTTTTT
-,-,TRBV28,TRBJ1-1,CASSLISGGTEAFF,TGTGCCAGCAGTCTCATCTCGGGGGGCACTGAAGCTTTCTTT